This T cell receptor (beta chain) was identified during a study of CD8+ T cells in alopecia areata (dated by TCRdb to the late 2010s). With respect to the entire study: To study T cell clonal expansion in alopecia areata, the researchers applied high-throughput TCRbeta sequencing to both the C3H/HeJ mouse model and human patients. On the human side, TCRbeta sequencing was run on scalp tissue and on sorted CD4+ and CD8+ peripheral blood T cells from healthy controls and from alopecia areata patients with either patchy or totalis/universalis disease. Scalp clonality was compared across normal scalp (n=4), patchy alopecia areata scalp (n=8), and alopecia totalis/universalis scalp (n=8). RNA came from the PAXgene miRNA kit for fixed scalp, the miRNeasy kit for PBMCs, and the RNeasy kit for mouse skin. TCRbeta CDR3 regions were amplified by immunoSEQ multiplex PCR using 35 Vbeta forward and 13 Jbeta reverse primers. The full study reports these points: Lesional scalp, especially in alopecia totalis/universalis, showed higher clonality and more expanded CD8+ clones than normal scalp, suggesting antigenic drive. Shared TCR sequences between patients were less evident than in mice, which may be partly attributable to HLA diversity in the patient population. Unlike mouse skin, where gammadelta T cells dominate, normal human skin contains resident alphabeta T cells that get sequenced too, which complicates analysis of the scalp TCR repertoire.

The germline V gene provides CDR1 SGDLS and CDR2 YYNGEE. The CDR3 holds 14 amino acids from the cysteine to the phenylalanine. The only DNA kept is the CDR3, 42 bases in frame from the first base. The V and J ends are trimmed by 0 bases and 0 bases, leaving 6 bases between them. The library was made by the immunoSEQ multiplex PCR assay. RNA was extracted from all samples and reverse transcribed into cDNA as template for TCR sequencing. First-strand cDNA was synthesized with SuperScript III using a 2:1 mix of oligo-dT and random hexamers. A synthetic immune receptor repertoire was used to assess amplification bias, and residual bias was removed computationally. As for the original processing: Raw reads were preprocessed for error removal, and CDR3 was defined according to IMGT conventions as running from the conserved cysteine to phenylalanine. Clonality was calculated as 1 minus Shannon entropy normalized by log2 of the number of productive unique TCRs. Whether each scalp clone was CD4 or CD8 was inferred by checking scalp TCRbeta sequences against the CD4 and CD8 repertoires from sorted blood. As stored in TCRdb, this immuneACCESS dataset retains in-frame rearrangements with V and J assigned. A fraction of the clones does not appear; measured against another copy, unresolved V genes explain less than half of the discrepancy, and the remainder lacks a known reason. That table supplies the V and J calls and clone size; D and trimming were determined from the DNA. This sample holds tens of thousands of clones; roughly 51% were observed only once. Together, the top ten hold just over 5.5% of the sample.

Remarks on this clone: Its cognate antigen has yet to be identified. Within one base of it there is no much larger clone, and no base qualities were kept.

Lesional scalp punch biopsies and peripheral blood were collected from alopecia areata patients. PBMCs were isolated by density centrifugation and stained for CD3, CD4 and CD8, and CD4+ and CD8+ T cells were sorted on a FACSAria. As part of a multicenter biomarker study, untreated alopecia areata patients were recruited. For about five biomarker-study patients, blood CD8+ T cells were further sorted into NKG2D-low and NKG2D-high fractions. Sequencing input: NKG2D-high CD8+ T cells sorted from blood. This specimen's cell subset or site label, interpreted: sorted CD8+ NKG2D-high blood T cells. The clonotype comes from a human donor with alopecia areata. The V gene is TRBV9 and the J gene is TRBJ2-5, with an unclear D gene assignment. In nucleotide form, the sequence is TGTGCCAGCAGCGTAGGGAAGTACCAAGAGACCCAGTACTTC. Its translation is CASSVGKYQETQYF.